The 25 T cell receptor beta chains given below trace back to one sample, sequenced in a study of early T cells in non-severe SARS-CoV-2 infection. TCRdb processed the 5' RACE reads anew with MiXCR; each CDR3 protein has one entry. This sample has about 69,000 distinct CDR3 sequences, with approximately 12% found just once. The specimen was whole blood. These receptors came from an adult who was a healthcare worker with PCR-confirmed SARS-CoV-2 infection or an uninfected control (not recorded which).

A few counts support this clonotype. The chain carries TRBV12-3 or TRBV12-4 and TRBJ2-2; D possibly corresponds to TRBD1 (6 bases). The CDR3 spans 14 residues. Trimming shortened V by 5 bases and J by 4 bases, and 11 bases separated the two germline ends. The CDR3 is CASSVRGGTGELFF. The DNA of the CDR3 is TGTGCCAGCAGTGTTAGAGGGGGCACCGGGGAGCTGTTTTTT.

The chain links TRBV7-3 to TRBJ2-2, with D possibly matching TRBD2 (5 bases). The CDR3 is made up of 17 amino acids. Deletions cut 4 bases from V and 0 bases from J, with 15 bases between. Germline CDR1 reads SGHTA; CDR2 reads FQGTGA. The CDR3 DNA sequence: TGTGCCAGCAGCTCCCTCCCACGCGGGTCGAACACCGGGGAGCTGTTTTTT. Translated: CASSSLPRGSNTGELFF.

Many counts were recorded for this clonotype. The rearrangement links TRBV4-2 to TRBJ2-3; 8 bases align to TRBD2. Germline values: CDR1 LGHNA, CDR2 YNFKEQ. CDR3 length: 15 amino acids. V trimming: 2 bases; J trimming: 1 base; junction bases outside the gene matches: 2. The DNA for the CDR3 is TGTGCCAGCAGCCAAAGAGCGGGAGGCACAGATACGCAGTATTTT. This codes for CASSQRAGGTDTQYF.

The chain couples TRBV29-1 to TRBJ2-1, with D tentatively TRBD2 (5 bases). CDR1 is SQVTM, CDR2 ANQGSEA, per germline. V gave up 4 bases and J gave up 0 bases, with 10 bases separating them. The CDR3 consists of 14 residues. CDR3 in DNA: TGCAGCGTTGGAGGGCAGAGCTCCTACAATGAGCAGTTCTTC. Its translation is CSVGGQSSYNEQFF.

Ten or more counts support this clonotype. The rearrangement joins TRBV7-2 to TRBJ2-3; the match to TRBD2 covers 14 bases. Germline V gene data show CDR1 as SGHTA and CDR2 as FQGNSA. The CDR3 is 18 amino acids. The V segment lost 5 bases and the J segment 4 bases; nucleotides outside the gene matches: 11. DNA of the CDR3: TGTGCCAGCAGCGCCCAGGGGACTAGCGGGAGTCTCGCAGATACGCAGTATTTT. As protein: CASSAQGTSGSLADTQYF.

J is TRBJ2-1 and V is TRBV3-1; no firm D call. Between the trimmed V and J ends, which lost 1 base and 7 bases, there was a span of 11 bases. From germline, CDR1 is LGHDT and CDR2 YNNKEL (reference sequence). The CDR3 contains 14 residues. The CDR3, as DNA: TGTGCCAGCAGCCAAGGGGCGGTTAGGAATGAGCAGTTCTTC. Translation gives CASSQGAVRNEQFF.

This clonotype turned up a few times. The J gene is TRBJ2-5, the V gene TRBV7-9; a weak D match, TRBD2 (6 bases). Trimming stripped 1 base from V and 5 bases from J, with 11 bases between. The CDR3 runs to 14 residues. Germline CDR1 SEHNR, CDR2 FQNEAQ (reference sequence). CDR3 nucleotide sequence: TGTGCCAGCAGCTTAGACTCGGGAGTCGAGACCCAGTACTTC. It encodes CASSLDSGVETQYF.

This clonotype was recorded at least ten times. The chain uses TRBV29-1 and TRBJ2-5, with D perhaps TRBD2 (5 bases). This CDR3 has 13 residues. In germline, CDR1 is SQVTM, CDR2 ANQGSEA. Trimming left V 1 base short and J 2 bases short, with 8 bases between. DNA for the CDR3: TGCAGCGTTGAAGGGACTCGACAAGAGACCCAGTACTTC. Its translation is CSVEGTRQETQYF.

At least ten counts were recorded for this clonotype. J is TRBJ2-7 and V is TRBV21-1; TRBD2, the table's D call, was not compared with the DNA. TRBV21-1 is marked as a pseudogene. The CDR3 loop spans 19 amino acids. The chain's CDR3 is CASSKGRKLCGLGIHEQYF. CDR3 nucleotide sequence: TGTGCCAGCAGCAAAGGGAGGAAGTTATGTGGACTCGGTATCCACGAGCAGTACTTC.

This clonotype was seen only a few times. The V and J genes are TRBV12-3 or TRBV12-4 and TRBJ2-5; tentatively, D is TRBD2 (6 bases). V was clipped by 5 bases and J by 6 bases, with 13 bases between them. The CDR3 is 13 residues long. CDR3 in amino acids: CASSGGDLKTQYF. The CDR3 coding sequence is TGTGCCAGCAGTGGCGGGGACCTCAAGACCCAGTACTTC.

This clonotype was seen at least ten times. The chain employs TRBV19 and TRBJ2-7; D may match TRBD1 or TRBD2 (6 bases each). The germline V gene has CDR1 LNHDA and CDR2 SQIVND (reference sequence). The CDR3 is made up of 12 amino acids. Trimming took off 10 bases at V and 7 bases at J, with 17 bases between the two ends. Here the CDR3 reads CATSLLGGEQYF. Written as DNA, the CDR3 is TGTGCCACCAGCCTCCTAGGGGGGGAGCAGTACTTC.

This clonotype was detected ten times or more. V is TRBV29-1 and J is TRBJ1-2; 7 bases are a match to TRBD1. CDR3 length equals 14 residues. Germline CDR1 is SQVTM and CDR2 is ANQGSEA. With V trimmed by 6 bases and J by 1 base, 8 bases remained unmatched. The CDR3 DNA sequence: TGCAGCGTACAAGTAGGGGGCCTTAACTATGGCTACACCTTC. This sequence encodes CSVQVGGLNYGYTF.

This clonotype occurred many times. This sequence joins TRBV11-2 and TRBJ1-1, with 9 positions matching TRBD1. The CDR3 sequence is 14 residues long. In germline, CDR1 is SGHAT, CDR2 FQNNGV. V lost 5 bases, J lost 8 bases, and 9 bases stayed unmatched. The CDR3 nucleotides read TGTGCCAGCAGCAACGGGACAGGGTTGGTGGAAGCTTTCTTT. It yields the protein CASSNGTGLVEAFF. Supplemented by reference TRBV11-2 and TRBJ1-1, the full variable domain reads EAGVAQSPRYKIIEKRQSVAFWCNPISGHATLYWYQQILGQGPKLLIQFQNNGVVDDSQLPKDRFSAERLKGVDSTLKIQPAKLEDSAVYLCASSNGTGLVEAFFGQGTRLTVV.

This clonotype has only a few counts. The CDR3 DNA reads as TGTGCCAGCAGCTTATATCAGAACACCGGGGAGCTGTTTTTT. This translates into CASSLYQNTGELFF. This chain links TRBV7-6 with TRBJ2-2; no firm D call. CDR1 and CDR2 from the germline V gene are SGHVS and FNYEAQ. The CDR3 consists of 14 residues. The V end lost 2 bases, the J end lost 1 base, and 5 bases lay between the germline ends.

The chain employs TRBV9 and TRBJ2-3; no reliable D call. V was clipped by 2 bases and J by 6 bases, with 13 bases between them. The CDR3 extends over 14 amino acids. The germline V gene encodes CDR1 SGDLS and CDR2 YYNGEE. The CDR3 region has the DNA TGTGCCAGCAGCGTGAATTTTGTTGGGGATACGCAGTATTTT. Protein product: CASSVNFVGDTQYF.

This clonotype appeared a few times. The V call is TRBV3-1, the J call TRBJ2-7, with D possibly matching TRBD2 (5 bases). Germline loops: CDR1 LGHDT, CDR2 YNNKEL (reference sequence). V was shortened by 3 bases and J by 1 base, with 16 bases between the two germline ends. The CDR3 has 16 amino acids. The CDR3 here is CASSHGFRVASYEQYF. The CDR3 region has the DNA TGTGCCAGCAGCCATGGGTTTAGGGTAGCGTCCTACGAGCAGTACTTC.

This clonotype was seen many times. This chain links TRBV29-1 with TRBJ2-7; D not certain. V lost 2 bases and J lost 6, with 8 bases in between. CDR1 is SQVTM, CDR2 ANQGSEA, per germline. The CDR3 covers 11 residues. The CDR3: CSVEKGREQYF. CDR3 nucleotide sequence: TGCAGCGTTGAAAAAGGGCGCGAGCAGTACTTC.

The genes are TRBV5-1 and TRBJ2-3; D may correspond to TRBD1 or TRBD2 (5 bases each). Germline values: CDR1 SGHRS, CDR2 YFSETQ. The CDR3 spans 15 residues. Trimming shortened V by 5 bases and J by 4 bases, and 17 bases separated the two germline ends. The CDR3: CASRAGTVGSDTQYF. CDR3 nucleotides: TGCGCCAGCAGAGCCGGGACGGTGGGGTCAGATACGCAGTATTTT.

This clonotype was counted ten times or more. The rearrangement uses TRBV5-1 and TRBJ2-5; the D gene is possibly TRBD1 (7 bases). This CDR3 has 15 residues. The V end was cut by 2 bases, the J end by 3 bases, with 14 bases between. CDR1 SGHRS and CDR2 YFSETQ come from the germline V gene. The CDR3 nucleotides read TGCGCCAGCAGCTTCAGGGGGGACAGAGAAGAGACCCAGTACTTC. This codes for CASSFRGDREETQYF.

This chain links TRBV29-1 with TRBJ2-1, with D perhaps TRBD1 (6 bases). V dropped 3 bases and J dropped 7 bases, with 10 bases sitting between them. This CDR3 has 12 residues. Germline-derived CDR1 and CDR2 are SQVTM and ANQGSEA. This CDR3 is CSVDGGPNEQFF. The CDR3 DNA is TGCAGCGTTGATGGGGGCCCGAATGAGCAGTTCTTC.

CDR3 nucleotide sequence: TGTGCCCCCCGTCGGCAAATCAATCAGCCCCAGCATTTT. This codes for CAPRRQINQPQHF. The J gene is TRBJ1-5, the V gene TRBV15; D unclear. Germline V gene data show CDR1 as LNHNV and CDR2 as YYDKDF (reference sequence). The V and J ends lost 11 bases and 3 bases respectively, with 14 bases between them. This CDR3 is built from 13 residues.

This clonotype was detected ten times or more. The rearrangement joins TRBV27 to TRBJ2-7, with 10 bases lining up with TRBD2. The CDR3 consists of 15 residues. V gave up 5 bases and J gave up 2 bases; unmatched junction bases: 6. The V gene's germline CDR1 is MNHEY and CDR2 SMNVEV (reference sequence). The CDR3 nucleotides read TGTGCCAGCAGTCCGCGGACTAGCGGCCCCTACGAGCAGTACTTC. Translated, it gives CASSPRTSGPYEQYF.

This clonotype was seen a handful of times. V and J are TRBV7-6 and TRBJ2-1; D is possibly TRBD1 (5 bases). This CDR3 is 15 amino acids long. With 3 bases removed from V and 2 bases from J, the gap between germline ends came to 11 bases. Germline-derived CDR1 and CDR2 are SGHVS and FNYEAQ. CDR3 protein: CASSLSSGTYNEQFF. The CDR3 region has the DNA TGTGCCAGCAGCTTGTCTTCAGGGACCTACAATGAGCAGTTCTTC.

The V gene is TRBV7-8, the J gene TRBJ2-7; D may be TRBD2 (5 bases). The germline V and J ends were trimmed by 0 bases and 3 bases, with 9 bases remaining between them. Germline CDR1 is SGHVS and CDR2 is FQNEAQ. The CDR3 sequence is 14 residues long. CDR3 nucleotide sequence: TGTGCCAGCAGCTTAGCGGGAGAGCTCTACGAGCAGTACTTC. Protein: CASSLAGELYEQYF.

The CDR3 region is CASSQRTGVITNTEAFF. The CDR3 DNA reads TGTGCCAGCAGCCAGAGGACAGGGGTCATTACGAACACTGAAGCTTTCTTT. This chain uses TRBV3-1 with TRBJ1-1; 9 bases match TRBD1. From germline, CDR1 is LGHDT and CDR2 YNNKEL (reference sequence). This CDR3 is 17 amino acids long. The ends lost 3 bases at V and 1 base at J; junction bases unmatched: 9.